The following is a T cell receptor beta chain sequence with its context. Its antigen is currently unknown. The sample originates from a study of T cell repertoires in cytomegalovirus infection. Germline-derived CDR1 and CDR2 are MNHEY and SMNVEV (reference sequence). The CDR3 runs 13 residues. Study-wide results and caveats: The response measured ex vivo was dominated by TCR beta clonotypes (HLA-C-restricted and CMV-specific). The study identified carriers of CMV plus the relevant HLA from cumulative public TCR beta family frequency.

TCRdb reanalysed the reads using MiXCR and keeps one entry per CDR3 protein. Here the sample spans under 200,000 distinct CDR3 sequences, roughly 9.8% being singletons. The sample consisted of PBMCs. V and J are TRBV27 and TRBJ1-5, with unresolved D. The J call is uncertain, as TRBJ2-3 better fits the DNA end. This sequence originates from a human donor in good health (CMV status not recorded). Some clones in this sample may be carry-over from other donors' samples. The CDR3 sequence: CASSLASNQPQYF. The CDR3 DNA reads TGTGCCAGCAGTTTAGCCAGCAATCAGCCCCAGTATTTT.